Listed below are T cell receptor beta chains from one sample, sequenced in a study of PD-L1 blockade in urothelial cancer. Only in-frame clones appear in the TCRdb table, and some are missing; sequencing was by immunoSEQ multiplex PCR. The data contain tens of thousands of clones, 75% to 85% of them singletons. The sequencing used PBMCs, collected around atezolizumab (anti-PD-L1) treatment. Receptors originate from a man aged 60 to 69 with urothelial cancer. CDR3s include the opening cysteine and the closing phenylalanine or tryptophan. Each record gives: CDR3 DNA, CDR3 protein, J gene, V gene, D gene, clone size. D genes are given only for firm matches. Expanded clones are given a class, and other clones once, few, many or no size at all.

TGTGCCATCCATCAGGGGGGCTATGGCTACACCTTC,CAIHQGGYGYTF,TRBJ1-2,TRBV10-3,TRBD1,NA
TGTGCCATCAGTGAGGGAGACAGGGTCTCCTACGAGCAGTACTTC,CAISEGDRVSYEQYF,TRBJ2-7,TRBV10-3,TRBD1,NA
TGTGCCGTCAGGGTCCAAGCGGGGCTGGCCGATACGCAGTATTTT,CAVRVQAGLADTQYF,TRBJ2-3,TRBV6-5,TRBD2,few
TGCGCCTACCAGGCTTTGAACACTGAAGCTTTCTTT,CAYQALNTEAFF,TRBJ1-1,TRBV6-1,NA,NA
TGTGCCAGCAGCGTGGGACAGGGCTACGAGCAGTACTTC,CASSVGQGYEQYF,TRBJ2-7,TRBV7-6,TRBD1,once
TGTGCCTGGAGCCCCTGGACACGGGACAATGAGCAGTTCTTC,CAWSPWTRDNEQFF,TRBJ2-1,TRBV30,NA,NA
TGTGCCTGGAGTGTACTCGACACAGATACGCAGTATTTT,CAWSVLDTDTQYF,TRBJ2-3,TRBV30,NA,NA
TGTGCCAGCAGCTTACACAGGGAGAGCTACAATGAGCAGTTCTTC,CASSLHRESYNEQFF,TRBJ2-1,TRBV11-2,NA,NA
TGCGCCAGCAGCGTGCGACTAGCGGGGGCCGGAGATACGCAGTATTTT,CASSVRLAGAGDTQYF,TRBJ2-3,TRBV4-1,TRBD2,NA
TGTGCCAGCAGTGAATTAGGGACTAGCGGTTCCTACGAGCAGTACTTC,CASSELGTSGSYEQYF,TRBJ2-7,TRBV25-1,TRBD2,NA
TGCGCCAGCAGCTTTGACTCAACCGGGGAGCTGTTTTTT,CASSFDSTGELFF,TRBJ2-2,TRBV5-1,NA,NA
TGTGCCAGCACGGGTTCCGTGAGCTACACCTTC,CASTGSVSYTF,TRBJ1-2,TRBV2,NA,few
TGCAGCGCCACTAGCGGGGGGTGGAATGAGCAGTTCTTC,CSATSGGWNEQFF,TRBJ2-1,TRBV29-1,TRBD2,NA
TGTGCCTGGAGTTCGCCAGGGTTCGGAAATAATATGGGGGAGCAGTACTTC,CAWSSPGFGNNMGEQYF,TRBJ2-7,TRBV30,NA,NA
TGTGCCAGCAGCTTCCTGGGGACAGAAAGCAATCAGCCCCAGCATTTT,CASSFLGTESNQPQHF,TRBJ1-5,TRBV5-5,TRBD1,NA
TGTGCCAGCAGCTCAGGGCGGGGTACTGAAGCTTTCTTT,CASSSGRGTEAFF,TRBJ1-1,TRBV27,NA,NA
TGTGCCAGCAGCGTAGGGGACACCCTGGACACTGAAGCTTTCTTT,CASSVGDTLDTEAFF,TRBJ1-1,TRBV9,NA,few
TGTGCCAGCTCACCAGGGCAGCAGGCCTATGGCTACACCTTC,CASSPGQQAYGYTF,TRBJ1-2,TRBV18,NA,NA
TGTGCCAGCAGACCAGGACAGAACTCTGGGGCCAACGTCCTGACTTTC,CASRPGQNSGANVLTF,TRBJ2-6,TRBV28,NA,NA
TGTGCCAGCAGCACCCTAGGGACTAGCGGGGTAGTCCCGAACACCGGGGAGCTGTTTTTT,CASSTLGTSGVVPNTGELFF,TRBJ2-2,TRBV7-6,TRBD2,NA
TGTGCCAGCAGTTTAACGGAGGGGGAGGGGCAGCCCCAGCATTTT,CASSLTEGEGQPQHF,TRBJ1-5,TRBV28,NA,NA
TGTGCCAGCGCGGAGGGGCGCACAGATACGCAGTATTTT,CASAEGRTDTQYF,TRBJ2-3,TRBV9,NA,NA
TGTGCCAGCAGCTTGGGAGGGGGGGCCTTAGAGACCCAGTACTTC,CASSLGGGALETQYF,TRBJ2-5,TRBV5-4,NA,NA
TGCGCCAGCAGCCACCCAAAGAGCGGGACCCAAGAGACCCAGTACTTC,CASSHPKSGTQETQYF,TRBJ2-5,TRBV4-1,TRBD2,once
TGTGCCAGCAGCCCTACGGGGGCGGGGGGAATCGGCACCGGGGAGCTGTTTTTT,CASSPTGAGGIGTGELFF,TRBJ2-2,TRBV7-3,TRBD2,NA
TGTGCCAGCAGGGAGGACAGGGGATATGGCTACACCTTC,CASREDRGYGYTF,TRBJ1-2,TRBV2,TRBD1,few
TGTGCCAGCAGCCCAGGAACAGGGTATAGCAATCAGCCCCAGCATTTT,CASSPGTGYSNQPQHF,TRBJ1-5,TRBV7-2,NA,NA
TGTGCCAGCAGCCCCGGGGGGGATAATTCACCCCTCCACTTT,CASSPGGDNSPLHF,TRBJ1-6,TRBV9,NA,NA
TGTGCCAGCAGCTCAATAAGAGCCAACGGGTATGGCTACACCTTC,CASSSIRANGYGYTF,TRBJ1-2,TRBV5-6,NA,NA
TGTGCCAGCAGCCGGGCCGGGACAGGAGCGGGTTCACCCCTCCACTTT,CASSRAGTGAGSPLHF,TRBJ1-6,TRBV7-2,TRBD1,NA
TGTGCCACCAGCAGAGATCACCAGGGGGTTAGTCAGCCCCAGCATTTT,CATSRDHQGVSQPQHF,TRBJ1-5,TRBV15,TRBD1,once
TGTGCCAGTAGTGGGACTAGCGGGGGGGCGTCGGGGGAGCTGTTTTTT,CASSGTSGGASGELFF,TRBJ2-2,TRBV19,TRBD2,few
TGTGCCAGCAGTCCTGCCAGGGTGGGTACCTACGAGCAGTACTTC,CASSPARVGTYEQYF,TRBJ2-7,TRBV28,NA,NA
TGTGCCAGCAGTTTAGGGGCAAACAATCAGCCCCAGCATTTT,CASSLGANNQPQHF,TRBJ1-5,TRBV27,NA,NA
TGTGCCAGCTCCCGATTTGACAGTGTTGCTGGGGCCAACGTCCTGACTTTC,CASSRFDSVAGANVLTF,TRBJ2-6,TRBV18,NA,NA
TGCGCCAGCAGCACAGGGGATTTGTCCTATAATTCACCCCTCCACTTT,CASSTGDLSYNSPLHF,TRBJ1-6,TRBV5-1,TRBD1,NA
TGTGCCAGCAGCCCGACAGGAGGCACGGATACGCAGTATTTT,CASSPTGGTDTQYF,TRBJ2-3,TRBV7-3,NA,NA
TGTGCCAGCACCATCCTCATAGGGGAAGGCCGTGGCTACACCTTC,CASTILIGEGRGYTF,TRBJ1-2,TRBV28,NA,NA
TGTGCCAGCAGCTTACAGGGGTCTAACTATGGCTACACCTTC,CASSLQGSNYGYTF,TRBJ1-2,TRBV7-2,NA,NA
TGTGCCAGCAGCTCGCAGACTAGCGGGGAATACAATGAGCAGTTCTTC,CASSSQTSGEYNEQFF,TRBJ2-1,TRBV11-2,TRBD2,once
TGTGCCAGCAGCGCCGGGACAGGTTTCGGAGAGACCCAGTACTTC,CASSAGTGFGETQYF,TRBJ2-5,TRBV7-3,TRBD1,once